This T cell receptor (beta chain) was sequenced during a study of blood T cells in healthy people across ages. Study-level results: Observed TCR beta diversity per million T cells went down as age went up. This fall followed a roughly linear course with age.

It was with a sample-barcoded 5' primer and a J-beta primer mix that a second PCR of roughly 6 to 12 cycles was run. TCRdb used MiXCR to reprocess the 5' RACE reads, holding one entry per CDR3 protein. Of around 1,000,000 distinct CDR3 sequences listed, more than 30% are singletons. The sample holds a few counts of this clonotype. What it recognizes is unknown. The clonotype comes from a man in his late teens or twenties in good health. Sequenced: blood.

CDR3 amino acids: CASSLGTVYEKLFF. CDR3 nucleotide sequence: TGTGCCAGCAGCCTCGGGACAGTGTATGAAAAACTGTTTTTT. The genes are TRBV6-6 and TRBJ1-4, with 7 bases fitting TRBD1. This CDR3 has 14 residues. The germline CDR1 and CDR2 sequences are MNHNY and SVGAGI (reference sequence). V lost 6 bases to trimming and J lost 6 bases; unmatched junction nucleotides: 7.